This T cell receptor beta chain is drawn from a study of blood T cell repertoires in COVID-19. Study context: From the United States, Italy and Spain came samples of acute and convalescent COVID-19. Nucleic acid was either cDNA or gDNA, and it came from T cells, B-cell-depleted T cells, or PBMCs.

Data came from immunoSEQ multiplex PCR; TCRdb stores just in-frame clones and leaves some out. The sample comprises almost 200,000 clones, around 81% of which are singletons, and 0.8% to 0.95% rests with the top ten. Germline assignment: CDR1 LGHNA and CDR2 YSLEER. This CDR3 has 15 residues. Deletions cut 4 bases from V and 2 bases from J, with 12 bases between. The chain links TRBV4-3 to TRBJ1-3; D remains unclear. The sequence was collected from a man aged 55-75 years with COVID-19, enrolled during active disease. The specimen sequenced was peripheral blood. The CDR3 DNA reads as TGCGCCAGCAGCCCCACAACGGGTGCTGGAAACACCATATATTTT. As protein: CASSPTTGAGNTIYF.